This T cell receptor (beta chain) was identified during a study of cytomegalovirus exposure and HLA in healthy donors (dated by TCRdb to about 2017). For the wider study: According to an earlier analysis of 587 of the donors, about 179 million T cells yielded 100 million or so unique TCR beta sequences and about 300 Gb of sequence data. About 280 gigabases of sequencing data and around 80 million unique TCR sequences made up an early release that covered 500 to 650 HLA-typed donors. Among the roughly 400 genotyped donors, approximately 76% belonged to the genetic ancestry cluster associated with self-reported Caucasian donors. The study was designed to test whether signatures of past pathogen exposure could be identified by cataloging public T cell receptors. Using immunosequencing, the study profiled T cell repertoires from around 680 subjects and related those repertoires to cytomegalovirus serostatus. A separate validation cohort of roughly 130 different subjects was used in addition to the roughly 620-subject first cohort. High-throughput TCR immunosequencing, statistical association of individual TCRs with disease status, and machine learning were combined to predict cytomegalovirus infection status. In a later analysis, previously published TCR beta repertoires from several hundred donors were re-analyzed and high-resolution HLA genotyping was added so that TCR occurrence patterns could be studied. The later analysis used no new phenotypic data to find candidate immune exposures, relying instead on TCR beta sequences and their occurrence across donors. An earlier analysis of 450 to 750 of the donors used high-throughput TCR beta sequencing to judge whether each TCR beta V gene segment behaved as functional or pseudogenic. Donor age, sex, ethnicity and CMV serostatus were collected together with the repertoire data. Genome-wide SNP genotypes for about three fifths of the roughly 700 donors were used in a later genetic analysis, which treated that subset as a discovery cohort. Every repertoire in the discovery cohort had been generated on one and the same sequencing platform. Class I and class II HLA loci were covered by the typing at four-digit resolution. The number of donors typed differed by locus, with about 629-630 for A, B, C, DRB1 and DQB1, roughly 550 for DQA1, under 610 for DPA1, and around 460 for DPB1. Roughly 5 DR-DQ haplotypes were handled as single units for association and clustering, since linkage in the cohort was strong. Among roughly 400 genotyped donors of the cohort, an average of around 220,000 unique TCR beta nucleotide sequences was sequenced per donor, of which 15% to 20% were non-productive.

Receptor libraries were prepared by the immunoSEQ multiplex PCR assay. A mixture of 60 forward primers for TCR Vbeta segments and 13 reverse primers for TCR Jbeta segments was used in the multiplex PCR. Amplification of the CDR3 region of rearranged TCR beta genes was performed with a multiplex PCR assay on genomic DNA. The amplified TCR beta libraries were sequenced on the Illumina HiSeq System as 87-base-pair reads. The authors' analysis ran thus. In a later analysis, tens of millions of unique TCR beta chains were counted across the approximately 640 repertoires, and roughly 9.9 million of these chains were shared by at least two donors. To remove PCR and sequencing errors, raw reads were error-corrected and collapsed into unique sequences using a nearest-neighbor algorithm that merged closely related sequences. Alignment of CDR3 sequences to IMGT reference sequences was used to assign V, D and J gene segments. For a sequence to be retained, at least a six-nucleotide match to both a V gene segment and a J gene segment was required. Rearrangements were called productive when the CDR3 lacked stop codons and stayed in frame with V and J; all others were non-productive. CDR3 was defined according to IMGT convention as the region running from the second conserved V-encoded cysteine to the conserved J-encoded phenylalanine. The earlier analysis of 450 to 750 of the donors excluded any sequence lacking an unambiguous match to a single V gene segment. In an earlier analysis of about 590 of the donors, a V segment was called functional when productive rearrangements were above 56.7%, and segregating when the standard deviation between donors exceeded 5%. A statistical classification framework was built to diagnose cytomegalovirus status from the catalog of TCR beta chain sequences. In a later analysis, TCR nucleotide sequences were compared against IMGT/GENE-DB human TR gene sequences so that V and J genes could be assigned. A later analysis assigned CDR3 sequences and most-parsimonious VDJ recombination scenarios with the TCRdist pipeline. In a later analysis, each TCR beta chain was defined by its CDR3 amino acid sequence together with its V-gene family, and reads lacking a unique V-gene family were excluded. In a later analysis, 450 to 600 highly shared, low-generation-probability nucleotide sequences were removed to address suspected cross-contamination and a sequencing artifact. In a later analysis, a clonal expansion index was calculated for each public chain from normalized within-repertoire ranks of inferred template counts. A later analysis computed generation probabilities with a VDJ recombination model fitted to out-of-frame rearrangements, and checked the results against IGoR. Hypergeometric tests were used in a later analysis to score TCR-TCR, TCR-HLA and TCR-CMV co-occurrence, with a repertoire-size bias correction applied to the TCR pairs. A later analysis estimated false discovery rates by permuting HLA or CMV assignments 20 times. In a later analysis, co-occurring TCRs were grouped using DBSCAN, with TCRdist sequence similarity added in when clustering inside HLA-allele-positive subsets. For co-occurrence clustering, repertoires with fewer than 30,000 or more than 120,000 public chains were excluded, along with roughly 5 repertoires with anomalous nucleotide sharing. TCRdb limited this immuneACCESS table to in-frame rearrangements with V and J called. A share of clones is missing; checked studies link under half to unresolved V genes, and the rest is unexplained. The V and J calls and the clone size are those of that table, but D and trimming were determined from the DNA. This sample's table lists roughly 57,000 clones. The leading ten clones occupy around 12% of the sample.

Broad study findings and their caveats: The study gave a list of some 150 TCR beta chains associated with cytomegalovirus. In a later analysis, several top co-occurrence clusters were reported to appear linked to parvovirus B19, influenza, CMV and Epstein-Barr virus. The authors suggested that the approach could potentially be extended to other disease states and immunological phenotypes. In a later analysis, TCR association rates were found to vary across HLA loci, with the most associated TCRs seen for DRB1 alleles and the fewest for HLA-C alleles. Specific HLA alleles were associated with 15,000 to 20,000 TCR beta sequences at a false discovery rate of 0.05 in a later analysis. In an earlier analysis of approximately 590 of the donors, most TCR beta V segments appeared in productive rearrangements about 87% or about 30% of the time, broadly matching IMGT annotations. A further reported finding was that TCR beta sequences accurately predicted the HLA-A and HLA-B alleles for most subjects in the first cohort. A group of highly shared sequence variants was considered likely to be a technical artifact of the sequencing pipeline. The 87-base-pair reads could not distinguish some IMGT-functional V segments, including TRBV6-2 and TRBV6-3, so those segments were excluded. Linkage disequilibrium might explain the correlated functional status among segregating V segments, but an unknown experimental factor could not be ruled out. When HLA alleles, especially DR and DQ, strongly co-occurred, attributing TCR associations to individual alleles was difficult. Immune exposure information for the cohort was limited to CMV serostatus. Compared with equally common non-associated chains, HLA-associated TCR beta chains in a later analysis were more clonally expanded and had lower generation probabilities. The cohort was sequenced for TCR beta chains only, and without alpha or paired-chain data the features that could be detected were limited. In vitro tests confirmed that three of the cytomegalovirus-associated TCR beta chains recognize cytomegalovirus antigens. Because HLA typing was unavailable for some donors at each locus, only the typed subset was used in association tests. V-gene and J-gene trimming of TCR beta chains was associated with a missense DCLRE1C variant in a later genetic analysis, and the association was replicated in an independent cohort. Compared with the approximately 600-donor mean, donors in an Asian-associated ancestry cluster had fewer N-insertions in productive TCRs, according to a later genetic analysis. The earlier analysis of some 540 of the donors excluded some 15 rarely observed V segments, including chromosome 9 orphons, because counts were too low. In a later analysis, most CMV-associated TCR beta chains were found to appear HLA-restricted, with HLA associations seemingly driven largely by CMV exposure. Sequencing depth was assumed to be roughly uniform across donors in the presence/absence analyses, though that assumption may not hold. Cytomegalovirus status was reported to be diagnosed by the classifier with high specificity and sensitivity in both the original and validation cohorts. Across donors, most TCR sequences were observed very rarely, whereas some public TCRs were present in many individuals.

Worth noting for this clone: The antigen this receptor binds is unknown.

V is reduced by 0 bases and J by 7 bases, leaving a spacing of 10 bases between them. Taken from cysteine to phenylalanine, the CDR3 has 14 residues. Of the read, only the CDR3 DNA is kept; its 42 bases are in frame from base 1. CDR1 and CDR2, looked up from the germline V gene, are SGHDT and YYEEEE. In total, about 650 healthy bone marrow donors made up the cohort. Cohort members were all nominally healthy when sampled, although unrecorded immune exposures were likely present. The donor was CMV seropositive and belonged to the group of 250 to 300 seropositive cohort members. Each donor provided a peripheral blood sample, and peripheral blood mononuclear cells were used for TCR beta sequencing. Genomic DNA was extracted from the blood cell samples with the Qiagen DNeasy Blood Extraction Kit.

The TCR originated in a man aged 18 to 29 in good health and CMV-seropositive. The sequence links TRBV5-6 to TRBJ1-4, with TRBD1 tentatively as D gene (5 bases match). The sequencing sample was made of PBMCs. For the CDR3, the sequence is CASSLGREGEKLFF. The sequenced DNA: TGTGCCAGCAGCTTGGGCAGGGAGGGTGAAAAACTGTTTTTT.